These 31 T cell receptor beta chains share one sample of origin, sequenced in a study of neurological immune-mediated disorders. TCRdb analysed the 5' RACE reads with MiXCR anew, one entry per CDR3 protein. Among 32,000 or so distinct CDR3 sequences listed, around an eighth were seen once. Sample: PBMCs. The receptors stem from a woman aged 55-75 years in good health.

This clonotype was seen many times. In nucleotides, the CDR3 is TGTGCCAGCAGCCCCCTGGGCCGACCGTCCGGCGGCACAGATACGCAGTATTTT. Its protein is CASSPLGRPSGGTDTQYF. This sequence joins TRBV14 and TRBJ2-3; D not certain. Germline V gene sequence: CDR1 SGHDN, CDR2 FVKESK. The ends were cut back, 4 bases at V and 1 base at J, with 21 bases in the middle. The CDR3 consists of 18 residues.

This clonotype has ten or more counts. This rearrangement joins TRBV7-7 to TRBJ2-2; TRBD2 matches at 8 bases. V was clipped by 5 bases and J by 3 bases; unmatched bases: 5. Germline lookup yields CDR1 SSHAT and CDR2 FNYEAQ (reference sequence). This CDR3 is built from 15 residues. CDR3 bases: TGTGCCAGCAGCCCCGGGGGGGGGTACACCGGGGAGCTGTTTTTT. Translating gives CASSPGGGYTGELFF.

The sample holds many counts of this clonotype. V and J are TRBV4-2 and TRBJ2-7, with D uncertain. Germline CDR1 is LGHNA and CDR2 is YNFKEQ. The CDR3 is 12 residues long. Trimming took off 4 bases at V and 3 bases at J, with 7 bases between the two ends. The CDR3: CASSRPDYEQYF. For the CDR3, the DNA is TGTGCCAGCAGCCGGCCCGACTACGAGCAGTACTTC.

This clonotype was counted ten times or more. The genes are TRBV12-3 or TRBV12-4 and TRBJ1-4; D gene ambiguous. The CDR3 has 15 residues. The V gene lost 3 bases and the J gene lost 3 bases, with 11 bases spanning the gap. The CDR3 bases are TGTGCCAGCAGTTTGAATTTGGGCCCTAATGAAAAACTGTTTTTT. This gives the protein CASSLNLGPNEKLFF.

This clonotype was seen many times. The chain employs TRBV27 and TRBJ2-7; 8 bases align to TRBD2. The germline V gene encodes CDR1 MNHEY and CDR2 SMNVEV (reference sequence). Germline trimming cut 3 bases from V and 4 bases from J; bases unmatched to any gene: 5. The CDR3 extends over 14 amino acids. In DNA form, the CDR3 reads TGTGCCAGCAGTTTCGCGGGGGGCGGGTACGAGCAGTACTTC. Translated: CASSFAGGGYEQYF.

This clonotype occurred many times. In DNA, the CDR3 is TGCAGTGCTAGTCTTGACAGGCTCAACGAGCAGTACTTC. As protein: CSASLDRLNEQYF. This chain links TRBV20-1 with TRBJ2-7; D might be TRBD1 (6 bases). The CDR3 is 13 amino acids. Per the germline V gene, CDR1 is DFQATT and CDR2 is SNEGSKA (reference sequence). V lost 3 bases and J lost 5, with 14 bases in between.

The sample holds many counts of this clonotype. DNA of the CDR3: TGCAGTGCTACCCCCAAGGATCGACGTGTGGTCAATGAGCAGTTCTTC. Amino acids: CSATPKDRRVVNEQFF. This chain links TRBV20-1 with TRBJ2-1; D gene unclear. CDR1 DFQATT and CDR2 SNEGSKA come from the germline V gene (reference sequence). V lost 4 bases and J 6 bases, leaving 22 bases between the germline ends. CDR3 length: 16 residues.

This clonotype was observed many times. This chain uses TRBV4-1 with TRBJ2-7, with D unresolved. With 4 bases removed from V and 5 bases from J, the gap between germline ends came to 15 bases. Germline V gene sequence: CDR1 MGHRA, CDR2 YSYEKL. The CDR3 sequence is 14 residues long. CDR3 sequence: CASSPPLGTNEQYF. CDR3 sequence (DNA): TGCGCCAGCAGCCCCCCGCTGGGAACCAACGAGCAGTACTTC.

In its sample, this clonotype was seen many times. The chain is built from TRBV10-3 and TRBJ1-3; no definite D call. The V gene's germline CDR1 is ENHRY and CDR2 SYGVKD. The germline V and J ends were trimmed by 0 bases and 2 bases, with 8 bases remaining between them. This CDR3 has 15 amino acids. The CDR3 reads CAISESRGAGNTIYF. In DNA form, the CDR3 reads TGTGCCATCAGTGAGTCACGAGGAGCTGGAAACACCATATATTTT.

This clonotype appeared many times. The chain uses TRBV29-1 and TRBJ1-5; TRBD1 matches 8 bases. V dropped 7 bases and J dropped 0; count of bases not matched to a gene: 2. Looked up from germline, CDR1 is SQVTM and CDR2 is ANQGSEA. The CDR3 runs 13 residues. The CDR3, as DNA: TGCAGCGCAGGGGGCCTTAGCAATCAGCCCCAGCATTTT. Its protein is CSAGGLSNQPQHF.

This clonotype appeared many times. CDR3 loop: CASSLGVGKEETQYF. The CDR3 nucleotides read TGTGCCAGCAGCTTAGGCGTGGGAAAGGAAGAGACCCAGTACTTC. V usage is TRBV7-6 and J usage is TRBJ2-5; no clear D. Trimming cost V 1 base and J 3 bases, with 12 bases left between them. CDR3 length equals 15 residues. Germline values: CDR1 SGHVS, CDR2 FNYEAQ.

The table lists this clonotype with many counts. The J gene is TRBJ2-1, the V gene TRBV20-1, with a weak D call TRBD1 (5 bases). The CDR3 consists of 15 residues. V was cut by 3 bases and J by 3 bases, with 15 bases left in between. Per germline, CDR1 DFQATT and CDR2 SNEGSKA (reference sequence). The CDR3 sequence is CSASEGHPNYNEQFF. The CDR3 nucleotides are TGCAGTGCTAGCGAAGGACACCCTAACTACAATGAGCAGTTCTTC.

This clonotype was observed once. Sequence at one end of the junction differs from germline and may be a read error. The rearrangement joins TRBV3-1 to TRBJ2-3; D possibly corresponds to TRBD2 (5 bases). Germline assignment: CDR1 LGHDT and CDR2 YNNKEL (reference sequence). CDR3 length equals 17 residues. The chain's CDR3 is CANSKDFRRRFTDTQYF. For the CDR3, the DNA is TGTGCCAACAGCAAAGATTTCAGGAGGAGATTCACAGATACGCAGTATTTT.

This clonotype was counted at least ten times. The chain uses TRBV20-1 and TRBJ2-5; D uncertain. Per the germline V gene, CDR1 is DFQATT and CDR2 is SNEGSKA (reference sequence). Trimming removed 3 bases at V and 2 bases at J, with 7 bases between. This CDR3 comprises 12 residues. Here the CDR3 DNA reads TGCAGTGCTAGTATCGGGCAAGAGACCCAGTACTTC. It encodes CSASIGQETQYF.

This clonotype has at least ten counts. This chain links TRBV29-1 with TRBJ2-1; 14 bases are shared with TRBD2. The CDR3 has 21 amino acids. J gave up 2 bases and V 0 bases, and 15 bases lay outside the gene matches. CDR1 and CDR2 from the germline V gene are SQVTM and ANQGSEA. The CDR3 coding sequence is TGCAGCGTTGAAGATCGACTGTCCGGGACTAGCGGGGGTCGGGCCTACAATGAGCAGTTCTTC. It specifies CSVEDRLSGTSGGRAYNEQFF.

The chain employs TRBV7-9 and TRBJ2-7; 7 bases map to TRBD1. Germline CDR1 SEHNR, CDR2 FQNEAQ (reference sequence). J lost 0 bases, V lost 5 bases, and 7 bases had no gene match. The CDR3 sequence is 15 residues long. The CDR3 is CASSVPGDSSYEQYF. CDR3 coding DNA: TGTGCCAGCAGCGTCCCTGGGGACAGCTCCTACGAGCAGTACTTC.

This clonotype has at least ten counts. The CDR3 DNA reads as TGCGCCAGTGAACGCGGGGTCGGGAATGAGCAGTTCTTC. This gives the protein CASERGVGNEQFF. The chain employs TRBV5-1 and TRBJ2-1; a possible D gene is TRBD2 (6 bases). The CDR3 runs to 13 residues. Trimming stripped 8 bases from V and 7 bases from J, with 16 bases between. Germline loops: CDR1 SGHRS, CDR2 YFSETQ.

This clonotype was counted many times. The rearrangement links TRBV6-5 to TRBJ2-1, with 8 bases identical to TRBD2. The ends lost 0 bases at V and 9 bases at J; junction bases unmatched: 16. The CDR3 is 18 amino acids. From germline, CDR1 is MNHEY and CDR2 SVGAGI. CDR3 sequence reads: CASSYSGGGGTYLGEQFF. CDR3 in DNA: TGTGCCAGCAGTTACTCTGGAGGCGGGGGGACCTATCTAGGTGAGCAGTTCTTC.

This clonotype was seen many times. The chain is built from TRBV20-1 and TRBJ1-2; a weak D match, TRBD1 (5 bases). The CDR3 spans 13 residues. V lost 3 bases and J lost 4, with 12 bases in between. The V gene's germline CDR1 is DFQATT and CDR2 SNEGSKA (reference sequence). This CDR3 reads CSASELTGYGYTF. The CDR3 DNA sequence: TGCAGTGCTAGCGAACTCACAGGCTATGGCTACACCTTC.

This clonotype was seen more than once but under ten times. V gene TRBV20-1 combines with J gene TRBJ2-1, with D possibly matching TRBD2 (7 bases). The CDR3 is 18 residues long. Trimming took off 3 bases at V and 1 base at J, with 22 bases between the two ends. Looked up from germline, CDR1 is DFQATT and CDR2 is SNEGSKA (reference sequence). CDR3 sequence (DNA): TGCAGTGCTAGCGGTCGGTTTTTGAGGGGGGGATCCTACAATGAGCAGTTCTTC. Translated: CSASGRFLRGGSYNEQFF.

This clonotype showed up many times. The rearrangement links TRBV5-1 to TRBJ2-1; D is unclear. Per the germline V gene, CDR1 is SGHRS and CDR2 is YFSETQ. The V end was cut by 4 bases, the J end by 0 bases, with 11 bases between. The CDR3 is made up of 15 amino acids. CDR3 nucleotide sequence: TGCGCCAGCAGCCCGGACGTAAGCTCCTACAATGAGCAGTTCTTC. Protein product: CASSPDVSSYNEQFF.

The table lists this clonotype with many counts. The chain joins TRBV4-1 to TRBJ1-1; D is unresolved. This CDR3 has 15 residues. Germline lookup yields CDR1 MGHRA and CDR2 YSYEKL. V was pared by 1 base and J by 3 bases, with 12 bases between. CDR3 region: CASSQVDIWYTEAFF. CDR3 sequence (DNA): TGCGCCAGCAGCCAAGTCGACATTTGGTACACTGAAGCTTTCTTT.

This clonotype was recorded many times. This CDR3 reads CSARDSGEETQYF. CDR3 bases: TGCAGTGCTAGAGATTCAGGGGAAGAGACCCAGTACTTC. The chain carries TRBV20-1 and TRBJ2-5, with D possibly matching TRBD1 (6 bases). The ends were cut back, 0 bases at V and 3 bases at J, with 8 bases in the middle. The CDR3 contains 13 residues. Germline lookup yields CDR1 DFQATT and CDR2 SNEGSKA (reference sequence).

This clonotype came up many times. The chain carries TRBV5-1 and TRBJ1-1; D is uncertain. Germline V gene lookup returns CDR1 SGHRS and CDR2 YFSETQ. Trimming cost V 4 bases and J 4 bases, with 14 bases left between them. The CDR3 extends over 14 amino acids. Here the CDR3 DNA reads TGCGCCAGCAGCCCAGACAAGGGAGCCACTGAAGCTTTCTTT. It specifies CASSPDKGATEAFF.

The sample holds many counts of this clonotype. The chain carries TRBV6-2 or TRBV6-3 and TRBJ2-7; D is uncertain. V was trimmed by 2 bases and J by 4 bases, leaving 15 bases between them. This CDR3 contains 15 residues. The germline V gene has CDR1 MNHEY and CDR2 SVGEGT. The CDR3 reads CASSYTQGTVYEQYF. The DNA for the CDR3 is TGTGCCAGCAGTTACACTCAAGGTACCGTATACGAGCAGTACTTC.

The table lists this clonotype with a few counts. The chain uses TRBV6-2 or TRBV6-3 and TRBJ2-2, with a possible D match to TRBD1 (6 bases). The CDR3 spans 14 residues. Trimming removed 7 bases from V and 7 bases from J, with 16 bases in between. In germline, CDR1 is MNHEY, CDR2 SVGEGT. CDR3 residues: CASTYSMDSGELFF. The CDR3 nucleotides read TGTGCCAGCACCTACTCGATGGACAGCGGGGAGCTGTTTTTT.

This clonotype appeared many times. V gene TRBV7-9 combines with J gene TRBJ2-3; D is uncertain. Germline CDR1 and CDR2: SEHNR and FQNEAQ (reference sequence). The CDR3 is 11 amino acids. V lost 5 bases to trimming and J lost 2 bases, with 2 bases between them. CDR3 coding DNA: TGTGCCAGCAGCGTCACAGATACGCAGTATTTT. Its protein is CASSVTDTQYF.

This clonotype was seen at least ten times. The V and J genes are TRBV5-1 and TRBJ1-2; 7 bases align to TRBD1. With V trimmed by 1 base and J by 5 bases, 8 bases remained unmatched. There are 15 residues in the CDR3. Germline-derived CDR1 and CDR2 are SGHRS and YFSETQ. The CDR3 protein is CASSLSGQEGYGYTF. The DNA of the CDR3 is TGCGCCAGCAGCTTGTCAGGACAGGAGGGGTATGGCTACACCTTC.

This chain connects TRBV30 to TRBJ1-2; 10 bases map to TRBD1. The germline CDR1 and CDR2 sequences are GTSNPN and SVGIG (reference sequence). Trimming at V came to 3 bases and at J to 2 bases, leaving 3 bases not matched to a gene. The CDR3 covers 14 residues. For the CDR3, the DNA is TGTGCCTGGAGGGGACAGGGGCCCAACTATGGCTACACCTTC. Its translation is CAWRGQGPNYGYTF.

This clonotype was observed at least ten times. This sequence joins TRBV27 and TRBJ1-1; 7 bases line up with TRBD1. This CDR3 has 17 amino acids. The V gene's germline CDR1 is MNHEY and CDR2 SMNVEV (reference sequence). The V segment lost 1 base and the J segment 1 base; nucleotides outside the gene matches: 9. The CDR3 loop is CASSLFGTGERNTEAFF. Written as DNA, the CDR3 is TGTGCCAGCAGTTTATTTGGAACAGGGGAAAGGAACACTGAAGCTTTCTTT.

This chain joins TRBV11-2 and TRBJ2-7; TRBD1 might be the D (5 bases). Germline V gene sequence: CDR1 SGHAT, CDR2 FQNNGV. Trimming removed 5 bases at V and 2 bases at J, with 10 bases between. This CDR3 spans 13 amino acids. The CDR3 loop reads CASSQTDPYEQYF. The CDR3 nucleotides are TGTGCCAGCAGCCAGACAGACCCCTACGAGCAGTACTTC.